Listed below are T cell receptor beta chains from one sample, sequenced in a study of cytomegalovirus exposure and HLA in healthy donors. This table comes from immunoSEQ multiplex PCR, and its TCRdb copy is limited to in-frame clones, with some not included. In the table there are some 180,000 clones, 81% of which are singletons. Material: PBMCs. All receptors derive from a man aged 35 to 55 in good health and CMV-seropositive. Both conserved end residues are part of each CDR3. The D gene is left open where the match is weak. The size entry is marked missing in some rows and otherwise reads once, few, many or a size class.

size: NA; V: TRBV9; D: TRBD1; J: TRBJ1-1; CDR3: CASSEGDRGSNTEAFF; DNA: TGTGCCAGCAGCGAGGGGGACAGGGGTTCTAACACTGAAGCTTTCTTT
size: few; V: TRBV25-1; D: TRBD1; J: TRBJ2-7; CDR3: CANSDGTVVDEQYF; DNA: TGTGCCAACAGTGATGGGACAGTAGTGGACGAGCAGTACTTC
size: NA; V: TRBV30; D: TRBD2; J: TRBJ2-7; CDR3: CAWSSGGRLGEQYF; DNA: TGTGCCTGGTCCTCGGGGGGGCGCCTGGGCGAGCAGTACTTC
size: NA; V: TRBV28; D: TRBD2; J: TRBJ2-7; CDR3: CASSFPGRANGEQYF; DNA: TGTGCCAGCAGCTTCCCTGGGAGGGCCAATGGGGAGCAGTACTTC
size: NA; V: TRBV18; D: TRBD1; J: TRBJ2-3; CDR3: CASSNTGGRTDTQYF; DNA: TGTGCCAGCTCAAACACAGGGGGCCGCACAGATACGCAGTATTTT
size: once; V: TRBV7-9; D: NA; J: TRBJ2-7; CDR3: CASSHLALGPIYEQYF; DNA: TGTGCCAGCAGCCACCTAGCTCTCGGCCCCATCTACGAGCAGTACTTC
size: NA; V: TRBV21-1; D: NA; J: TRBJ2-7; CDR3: CASSKDFLAGIYEQYF; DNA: TGTGCCAGCAGCAAAGATTTCCTAGCGGGTATCTACGAGCAGTACTTC
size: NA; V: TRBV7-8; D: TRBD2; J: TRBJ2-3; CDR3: CASSHGRASGGARADTQYF; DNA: TGTGCCAGCAGCCACGGAAGGGCTAGCGGGGGGGCCAGGGCAGATACGCAGTATTTT
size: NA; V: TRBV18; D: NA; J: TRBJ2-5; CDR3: CASSPTSLQTQYF; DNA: TGTGCCAGCTCACCGACTAGTCTGCAGACCCAGTACTTC
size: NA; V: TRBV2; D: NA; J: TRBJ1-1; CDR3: CASSPTKGHPLNTEAFF; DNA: TGTGCCAGCAGCCCCACCAAGGGGCACCCTCTGAACACTGAAGCTTTCTTT
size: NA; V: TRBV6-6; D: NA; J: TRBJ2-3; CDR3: CASSYQAGRADTQYF; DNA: TGTGCCAGCAGTTACCAAGCGGGCAGAGCAGATACGCAGTATTTT
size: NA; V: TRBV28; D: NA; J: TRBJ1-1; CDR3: CASSSRVWRGNTEAFF; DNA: TGTGCCAGCAGCTCTCGCGTCTGGCGGGGGAACACTGAAGCTTTCTTT
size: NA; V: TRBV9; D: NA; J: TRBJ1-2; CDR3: CASSGGPPEGYTF; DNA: TGTGCCAGCAGCGGGGGGCCCCCAGAAGGCTACACCTTC
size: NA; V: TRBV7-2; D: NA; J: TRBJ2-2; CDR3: CASSLGGRTTGELFF; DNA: TGTGCCAGCAGCTTGGGAGGTCGGACTACGGGGGAGCTGTTTTTT
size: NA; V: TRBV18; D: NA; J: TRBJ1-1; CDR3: CASSPLETENTEAFF; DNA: TGTGCCAGCTCACCATTAGAGACAGAGAACACTGAAGCTTTCTTT
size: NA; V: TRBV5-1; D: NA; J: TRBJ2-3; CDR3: CASTPEDYATDTQYF; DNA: TGCGCCAGCACACCCGAGGACTATGCAACAGATACGCAGTATTTT
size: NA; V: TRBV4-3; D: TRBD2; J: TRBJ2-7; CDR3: CASSQDVGLAGGRQYF; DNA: TGCGCCAGCAGCCAAGATGTGGGACTAGCGGGAGGGCGGCAGTACTTC
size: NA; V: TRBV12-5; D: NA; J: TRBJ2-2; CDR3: CASNGPGSGELFF; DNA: TGTGCCTCAAACGGGCCGGGGTCCGGGGAGCTGTTTTTT
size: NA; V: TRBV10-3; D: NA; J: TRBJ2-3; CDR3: CAIMGTTPGAQYF; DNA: TGTGCCATCATGGGAACTACCCCAGGGGCGCAGTATTTT
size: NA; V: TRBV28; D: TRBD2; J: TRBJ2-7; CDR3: CASSPHGLVLQYF; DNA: TGTGCCAGCAGTCCCCATGGACTAGTTCTGCAGTACTTC
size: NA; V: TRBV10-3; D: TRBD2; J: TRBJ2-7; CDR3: CAISGTSGRTYEQYF; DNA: TGTGCCATCAGTGGGACTAGCGGGCGCACCTACGAGCAGTACTTC
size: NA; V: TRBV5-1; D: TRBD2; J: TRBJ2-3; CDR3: CASSLGTSGGAIDTQYF; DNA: TGCGCCAGCAGCTTGGGTACTAGCGGGGGGGCCATAGATACGCAGTATTTT
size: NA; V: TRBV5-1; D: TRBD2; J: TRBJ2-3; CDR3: CASSFWTSGGTDTQYF; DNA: TGCGCCAGCAGCTTCTGGACTAGCGGGGGAACAGATACGCAGTATTTT
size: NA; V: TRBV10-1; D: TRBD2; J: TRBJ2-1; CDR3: CASTTGTSGSYNEQFF; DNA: TGCGCCAGCACTACTGGGACTAGCGGAAGCTACAATGAGCAGTTCTTC